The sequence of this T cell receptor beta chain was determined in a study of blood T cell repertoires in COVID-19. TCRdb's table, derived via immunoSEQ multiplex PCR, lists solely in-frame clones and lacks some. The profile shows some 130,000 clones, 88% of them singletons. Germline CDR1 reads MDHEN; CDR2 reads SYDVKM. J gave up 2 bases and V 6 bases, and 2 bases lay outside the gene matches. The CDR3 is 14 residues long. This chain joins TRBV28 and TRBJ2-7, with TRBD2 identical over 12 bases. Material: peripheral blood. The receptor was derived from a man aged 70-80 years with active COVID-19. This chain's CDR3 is CASRRTSGTYEQYF. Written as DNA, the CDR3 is TGTGCCAGCAGGCGGACTAGCGGGACCTACGAGCAGTACTTC.